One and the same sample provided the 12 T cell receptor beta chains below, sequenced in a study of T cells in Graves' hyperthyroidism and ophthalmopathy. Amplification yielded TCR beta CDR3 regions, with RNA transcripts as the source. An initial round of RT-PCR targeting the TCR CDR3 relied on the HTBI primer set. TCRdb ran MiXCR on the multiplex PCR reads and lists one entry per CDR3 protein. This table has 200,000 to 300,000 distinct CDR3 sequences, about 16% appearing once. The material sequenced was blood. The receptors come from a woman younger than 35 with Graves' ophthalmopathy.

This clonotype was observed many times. In nucleotides, the CDR3 is TGCAGTGCTAGGTCACTAGCGGGAGGTCGTGGAGGAATGGAGACCCAGTACTTC. Translation: CSARSLAGGRGGMETQYF. The genes are TRBV20-1 and TRBJ2-5, with 12 bases aligning to TRBD2. From germline, CDR1 is DFQATT and CDR2 SNEGSKA (reference sequence). V lost 3 bases, J lost 5 bases, and 16 bases stayed unmatched. This CDR3 comprises 18 residues.

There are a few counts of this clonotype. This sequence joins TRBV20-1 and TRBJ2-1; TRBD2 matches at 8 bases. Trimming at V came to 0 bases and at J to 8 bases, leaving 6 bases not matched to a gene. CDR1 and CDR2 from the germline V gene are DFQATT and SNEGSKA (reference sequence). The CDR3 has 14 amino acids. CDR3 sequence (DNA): TGCAGTGCTAGAGATCAGGGACTAGAATATGAGCAGTTCTTC. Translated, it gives CSARDQGLEYEQFF.

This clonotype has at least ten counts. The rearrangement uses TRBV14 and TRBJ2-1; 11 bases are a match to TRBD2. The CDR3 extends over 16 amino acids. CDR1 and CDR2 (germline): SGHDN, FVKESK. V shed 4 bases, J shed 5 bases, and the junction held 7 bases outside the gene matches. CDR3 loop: CASSRRVAGGHNEQFF. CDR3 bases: TGTGCCAGCAGCCGCAGGGTAGCGGGAGGGCACAATGAGCAGTTCTTC.

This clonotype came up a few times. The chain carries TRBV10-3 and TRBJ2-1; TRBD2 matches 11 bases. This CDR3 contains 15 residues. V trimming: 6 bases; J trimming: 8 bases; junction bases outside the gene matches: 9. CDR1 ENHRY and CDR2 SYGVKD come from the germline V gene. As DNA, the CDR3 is TGTGCCATCAGAGATACTAGCGGGAGTTTCTATGAGCAGTTCTTC. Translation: CAIRDTSGSFYEQFF.

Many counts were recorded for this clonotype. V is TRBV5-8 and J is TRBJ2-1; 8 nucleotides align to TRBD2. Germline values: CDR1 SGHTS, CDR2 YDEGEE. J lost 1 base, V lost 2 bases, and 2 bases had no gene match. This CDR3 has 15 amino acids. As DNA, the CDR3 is TGTGCCAGCAGCTTCGTAGCGGGGTCCTACAATGAGCAGTTCTTC. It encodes CASSFVAGSYNEQFF.

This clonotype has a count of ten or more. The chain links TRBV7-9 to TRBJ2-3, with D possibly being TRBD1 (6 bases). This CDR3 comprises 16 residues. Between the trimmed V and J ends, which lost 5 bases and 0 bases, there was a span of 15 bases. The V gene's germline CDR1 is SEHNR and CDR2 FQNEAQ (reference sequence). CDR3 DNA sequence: TGTGCCAGCAGCCAGGCCGACAGGACTAGCACAGATACGCAGTATTTT. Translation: CASSQADRTSTDTQYF.

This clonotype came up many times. CDR3 sequence reads: CASNDVRGGSSYEQYF. CDR3 bases: TGTGCCAGCAATGACGTTAGGGGCGGCAGCTCCTACGAGCAGTACTTC. The chain joins TRBV27 to TRBJ2-7, with D perhaps TRBD1 (5 bases). Germline V gene sequence: CDR1 MNHEY, CDR2 SMNVEV (reference sequence). The CDR3 contains 16 residues. Between the trimmed V and J ends, which lost 7 bases and 0 bases, there was a span of 19 bases.

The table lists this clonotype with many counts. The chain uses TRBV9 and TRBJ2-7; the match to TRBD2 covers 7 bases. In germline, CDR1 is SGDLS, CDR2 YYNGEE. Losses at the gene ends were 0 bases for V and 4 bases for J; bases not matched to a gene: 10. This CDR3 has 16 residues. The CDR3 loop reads CASSVVGRAVRYEQYF. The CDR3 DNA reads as TGTGCCAGCAGCGTAGTTGGGAGGGCTGTGAGGTACGAGCAGTACTTC.

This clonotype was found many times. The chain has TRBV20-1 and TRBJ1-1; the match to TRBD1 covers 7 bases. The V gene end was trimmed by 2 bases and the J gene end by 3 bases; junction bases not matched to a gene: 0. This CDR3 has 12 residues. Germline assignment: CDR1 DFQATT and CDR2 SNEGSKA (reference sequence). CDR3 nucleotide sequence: TGCAGTGCTAGACAGGGGGACACTGAAGCTTTCTTT. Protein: CSARQGDTEAFF.

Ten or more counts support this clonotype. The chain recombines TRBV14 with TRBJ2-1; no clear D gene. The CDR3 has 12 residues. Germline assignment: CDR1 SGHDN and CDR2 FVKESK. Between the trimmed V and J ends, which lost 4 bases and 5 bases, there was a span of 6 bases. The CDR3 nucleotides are TGTGCCAGCAGCCCCCGGAACAATGAGCAGTTCTTC. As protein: CASSPRNNEQFF.

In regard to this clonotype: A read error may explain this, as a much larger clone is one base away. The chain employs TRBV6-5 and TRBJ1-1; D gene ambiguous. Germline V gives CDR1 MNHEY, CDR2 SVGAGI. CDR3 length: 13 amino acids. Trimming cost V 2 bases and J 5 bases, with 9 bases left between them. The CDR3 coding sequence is TGTGCCAGCAGTTACGGGAGAGAGACTGAAGCTTTCTTT. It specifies CASSYGRETEAFF.

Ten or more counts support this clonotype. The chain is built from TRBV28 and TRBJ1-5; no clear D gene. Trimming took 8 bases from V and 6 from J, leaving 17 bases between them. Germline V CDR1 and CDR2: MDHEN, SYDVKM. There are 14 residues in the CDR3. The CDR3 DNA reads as TGTGCCAGCGTCTCGGCAGGAGAAGGTCAGCCCCAGCATTTT. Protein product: CASVSAGEGQPQHF.